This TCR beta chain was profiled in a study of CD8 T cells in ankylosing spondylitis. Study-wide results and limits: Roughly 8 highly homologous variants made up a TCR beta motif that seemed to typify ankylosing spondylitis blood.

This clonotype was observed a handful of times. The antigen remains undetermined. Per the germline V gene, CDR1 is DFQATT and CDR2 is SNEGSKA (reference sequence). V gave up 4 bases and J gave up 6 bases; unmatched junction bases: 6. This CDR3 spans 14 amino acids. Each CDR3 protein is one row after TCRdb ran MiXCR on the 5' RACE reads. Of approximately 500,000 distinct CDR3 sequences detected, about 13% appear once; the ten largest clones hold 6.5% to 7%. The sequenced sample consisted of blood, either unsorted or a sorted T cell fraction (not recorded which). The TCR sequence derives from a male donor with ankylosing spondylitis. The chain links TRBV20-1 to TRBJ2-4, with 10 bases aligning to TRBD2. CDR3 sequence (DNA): TGCAGTGCTAAAAGCGGGAGGGCCGGAAACATTCAGTACTTC. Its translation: CSAKSGRAGNIQYF.